These T cell receptor beta chains were read from a single sample in a study of blood T cell repertoires in COVID-19. Assay: immunoSEQ multiplex PCR; the TCRdb copy retains only in-frame clones and omits some. The sample lists approximately 180,000 clones; approximately 73% were seen once. The specimen sequenced was PBMCs or T cells enriched from blood (not recorded which). Receptors originate from a woman aged 50 to 65 with acute COVID-19. CDR3s include the opening cysteine and the closing phenylalanine or tryptophan.

>TRBJ2-1|TRBV9
CASTVGQGSYNEQFF
>TRBJ1-5|TRBV4-1
CASSQDLAQGSQPQHF
>TRBJ1-2|TRBV4-1
CATGTGDSNYGYTF
>TRBJ2-5|TRBV11-1
CASCDPREETQYF
>TRBJ1-1|TRBV7-3
CASSLAMDTEAFF
>TRBJ1-2|TRBV12-3/TRBV12-4
CASSLVSYGYTF
>TRBJ1-4|TRBV2
CASSTGNYVGLFF
>TRBJ1-1|TRBV28
CASSRRGSIAEAFF
>TRBJ2-1|TRBV4-2
CASRTGGNNEQFF
>TRBJ1-3|TRBV3-1/TRBV3-2
CASSQDRGDTIYF
>TRBJ1-2|TRBV5-4
CASSLTGTDYGYTF
>TRBJ1-4|TRBV30
CAWSAWDRENEKLFF
>TRBJ1-1|TRBV2
CASTQGQNTEAFF
>TRBJ1-5|TRBV7-2
CASSVNRGPSQPQHF
>TRBJ1-2|TRBV30
CAWRGGYGYTF
>TRBJ2-5|TRBV25-1
CADENGGYIHETQYF
>TRBJ1-6|TRBV4-3
CASSQEEVMTYNSPLHF
>TRBJ1-3|TRBV7-9
CASTSRSGGGNTIYF
>TRBJ2-4|TRBV11-1
CASSLGRVNIQYF
>TRBJ1-3|TRBV18
CASSPGLNRGSSGNTIYF
>TRBJ2-5|TRBV5-6
CASSPRTSGGVKRTQYF
>TRBJ1-1|TRBV19
CASSILSHGTWDTEAFF
>TRBJ1-4|TRBV10-3
CAIRAGGGSNEKLFF
>TRBJ2-1|TRBV2
CASSTLAGVNNEQFF
>TRBJ1-2|TRBV7-3
CASSRDRDYGYTF
>TRBJ2-3|TRBV27
CASSYRGPTDTQYF
>TRBJ2-5|TRBV24-1
CATSDPAGAGGPSETQYF
>TRBJ1-1|TRBV3-1/TRBV3-2
CASSPTTGSTEAFF
>TRBJ1-1|TRBV12-5
CASGLNQGTEAFF
>TRBJ1-1|TRBV5-6
CASMRRGNTEAFF
>TRBJ2-2|TRBV19
CASRPWGGTLTGELFF
>TRBJ2-3|TRBV9
CASSAPTGTSQPDTQYF
>TRBJ2-3|TRBV7-9
CASSLPYLWGGSTDTQYF
>TRBJ1-5|TRBV27
CASSLEAGDQPQHF
>TRBJ1-1|TRBV9
CASSVAAGRGTEAFF
>TRBJ1-5|TRBV30
CAWSVNRVQPQHF
>TRBJ2-3|TRBV6-1
CASSVRQGASTDTQYF
>TRBJ1-1|TRBV4-1
CASSQDKRTEAFF
>TRBJ1-5|TRBV6-1
CASSEMGSLNQPQHF
>TRBJ2-2|TRBV10-2
CASGFTQNTGELFF
>TRBJ2-3|TRBV3-1/TRBV3-2
CASSQVGADTQYF
>TRBJ1-2|TRBV28
CASSSLGQDYGYTF
>TRBJ1-2|TRBV19
CASSSNRDVGGYTF
>TRBJ1-3|TRBV15
CATSRENAGAGNTIYF
>TRBJ2-2|TRBV25-1
CAIAGTGEAGELFF
>TRBJ2-3|TRBV9
CASTPGGGYTDTQYF
>TRBJ1-1|TRBV5-6
CASSLGRGSYTEAFF
>TRBJ1-4|TRBV7-2
CASSPYPTNEKLFF
>TRBJ2-5|TRBV2
CASSGAATGTQYF
>TRBJ1-2|TRBV7-8
CASSPNPPGLGYGYTF
>TRBJ1-1|TRBV18
CASYDTTVNTEAFF
>TRBJ2-1|TRBV6-2/TRBV6-3
CASSYSSAGARRNEQFF
>TRBJ1-5|TRBV3-1/TRBV3-2
CASSQADRGNQPQHF